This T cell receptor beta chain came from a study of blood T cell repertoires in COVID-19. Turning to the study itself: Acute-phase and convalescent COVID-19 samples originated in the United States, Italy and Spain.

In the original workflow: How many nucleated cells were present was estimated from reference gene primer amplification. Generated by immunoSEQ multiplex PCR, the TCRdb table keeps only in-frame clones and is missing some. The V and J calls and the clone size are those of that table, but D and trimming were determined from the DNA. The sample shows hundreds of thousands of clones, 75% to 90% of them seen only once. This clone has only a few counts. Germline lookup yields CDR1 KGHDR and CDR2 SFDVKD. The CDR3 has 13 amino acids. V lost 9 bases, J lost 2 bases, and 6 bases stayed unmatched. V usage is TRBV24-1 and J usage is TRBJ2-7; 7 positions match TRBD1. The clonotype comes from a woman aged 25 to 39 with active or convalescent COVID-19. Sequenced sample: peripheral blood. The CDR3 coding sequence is TGTGCCACCCAAGAGACAGGGACCTACGAGCAGTACTTC. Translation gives CATQETGTYEQYF.